This is a list of T cell receptor beta chains from one sample in a study of blood T cell repertoires in COVID-19. The table came from immunoSEQ multiplex PCR; TCRdb's copy has only in-frame clones and leaves some out. The table includes about 160,000 clones, approximately 80% detected once. The source material was peripheral blood. Every receptor here comes from a woman older than 75 with acute or convalescent COVID-19. Each CDR3 is given with its conserved first and last residue. D genes are given only for firm matches. Rows give clone size only sometimes, using once, few, many, or a class for an expanded clone.

j_gene: TRBJ2-7; d_gene: .; v_gene: TRBV2; abundance: .; CDR3aa: CASSESRGYVSYEQYF; CDR3nt: TGTGCCAGCAGTGAATCCAGGGGCTATGTCTCCTACGAGCAGTACTTC
j_gene: TRBJ1-2; d_gene: TRBD1; v_gene: TRBV19; abundance: .; CDR3aa: CASSPWTGTNYGYTF; CDR3nt: TGTGCCAGTAGTCCTTGGACAGGGACTAACTATGGCTACACCTTC
j_gene: TRBJ1-1; d_gene: TRBD1; v_gene: TRBV6-1; abundance: .; CDR3aa: CASSELAGGLTEAFF; CDR3nt: TGTGCCAGCAGTGAACTCGCAGGGGGCCTCACTGAAGCTTTCTTT
j_gene: TRBJ1-1; d_gene: TRBD1; v_gene: TRBV18; abundance: .; CDR3aa: CASSLWDRTAEAFF; CDR3nt: TGTGCCAGCTCACTCTGGGACAGGACCGCTGAAGCTTTCTTT
j_gene: TRBJ2-7; d_gene: .; v_gene: TRBV6-6; abundance: .; CDR3aa: CASRRDGNYEQYF; CDR3nt: TGTGCCAGCAGGCGGGACGGAAACTACGAGCAGTACTTC
j_gene: TRBJ2-1; d_gene: .; v_gene: TRBV27; abundance: .; CDR3aa: CASHGGRSYNEQFF; CDR3nt: TGTGCCAGCCACGGGGGGCGCTCCTACAATGAGCAGTTCTTC
j_gene: TRBJ2-1; d_gene: TRBD2; v_gene: TRBV7-9; abundance: few; CDR3aa: CASSLAAGVYNEQFF; CDR3nt: TGTGCCAGCAGCTTAGCAGCGGGAGTCTACAATGAGCAGTTCTTC
j_gene: TRBJ2-1; d_gene: .; v_gene: TRBV7-3; abundance: .; CDR3aa: CASSLQGSGYNEQFF; CDR3nt: TGTGCCAGCAGCTTACAGGGCTCCGGGTACAATGAGCAGTTCTTC
j_gene: TRBJ1-1; d_gene: TRBD1; v_gene: TRBV2; abundance: .; CDR3aa: CASRGQGARTEAFF; CDR3nt: TGTGCCAGCAGGGGACAGGGGGCGCGGACTGAAGCTTTCTTT
j_gene: TRBJ1-4; d_gene: .; v_gene: TRBV18; abundance: .; CDR3aa: CASSPRETNEKLFF; CDR3nt: TGTGCCAGCTCACCACGCGAAACTAATGAAAAACTGTTTTTT
j_gene: TRBJ2-2; d_gene: .; v_gene: TRBV5-4; abundance: .; CDR3aa: CASSLAAHPRDTGELFF; CDR3nt: TGTGCCAGCAGCTTGGCTGCACACCCGAGGGACACCGGGGAGCTGTTTTTT
j_gene: TRBJ2-7; d_gene: TRBD1; v_gene: TRBV10-2; abundance: .; CDR3aa: CASRGTGGSYEQYF; CDR3nt: TGCGCCAGCAGGGGGACAGGGGGATCCTACGAGCAGTACTTC
j_gene: TRBJ1-3; d_gene: .; v_gene: TRBV7-2; abundance: few; CDR3aa: CASSLGVTGGSGNTIYF; CDR3nt: TGTGCCAGCAGCTTAGGGGTAACCGGGGGATCTGGAAACACCATATATTTT
j_gene: TRBJ1-5; d_gene: TRBD1; v_gene: TRBV4-1; abundance: .; CDR3aa: CASSQGQGGNQPQHF; CDR3nt: TGCGCCAGCAGCCAAGGACAGGGGGGCAATCAGCCCCAGCATTTT
j_gene: TRBJ1-1; d_gene: .; v_gene: TRBV3-1/TRBV3-2; abundance: .; CDR3aa: CASSNSGTRGAIAFF; CDR3nt: TGTGCCAGCAGCAATTCCGGGACAAGAGGGGCGATAGCTTTCTTT
j_gene: TRBJ1-2; d_gene: TRBD1; v_gene: TRBV27; abundance: .; CDR3aa: CASSLRTGVGYTF; CDR3nt: TGTGCCAGCAGTTTAAGGACAGGCGTTGGCTACACCTTC
j_gene: TRBJ1-2; d_gene: .; v_gene: TRBV6-6; abundance: .; CDR3aa: CASSYVQGLYGYTF; CDR3nt: TGTGCCAGCAGTTACGTCCAGGGTTTGTATGGCTACACCTTC
j_gene: TRBJ2-7; d_gene: .; v_gene: TRBV3-1/TRBV3-2; abundance: .; CDR3aa: CASSQGPSSYEQYF; CDR3nt: TGTGCCAGCAGCCAAGGGCCAAGCTCCTACGAGCAGTACTTC
j_gene: TRBJ1-5; d_gene: .; v_gene: TRBV2; abundance: .; CDR3aa: CASSDGGSINQPQHF; CDR3nt: TGTGCCAGCAGTGACGGGGGGAGTATAAATCAGCCCCAGCATTTT
j_gene: TRBJ1-2; d_gene: TRBD1; v_gene: TRBV5-1; abundance: .; CDR3aa: CASAQRKTGDYGYTF; CDR3nt: TGCGCCAGCGCCCAACGAAAGACAGGGGACTATGGCTACACCTTC
j_gene: TRBJ2-7; d_gene: TRBD1; v_gene: TRBV2; abundance: .; CDR3aa: CASSDTGQGAGSYEQYF; CDR3nt: TGTGCCAGCAGTGATACAGGACAGGGGGCCGGATCCTACGAGCAGTACTTC
j_gene: TRBJ1-5; d_gene: TRBD1; v_gene: TRBV30; abundance: .; CDR3aa: CAWSVTGGFGQPQHF; CDR3nt: TGTGCCTGGAGCGTTACAGGGGGATTTGGTCAGCCCCAGCATTTT
j_gene: TRBJ1-2; d_gene: TRBD1; v_gene: TRBV28; abundance: .; CDR3aa: CASTAGGNYGYTF; CDR3nt: TGTGCCAGCACCGCAGGGGGGAACTATGGCTACACCTTC
j_gene: TRBJ2-7; d_gene: .; v_gene: TRBV5-1; abundance: .; CDR3aa: CASSQGGYEQYF; CDR3nt: TGCGCCAGCAGCCAGGGGGGTTACGAGCAGTACTTC